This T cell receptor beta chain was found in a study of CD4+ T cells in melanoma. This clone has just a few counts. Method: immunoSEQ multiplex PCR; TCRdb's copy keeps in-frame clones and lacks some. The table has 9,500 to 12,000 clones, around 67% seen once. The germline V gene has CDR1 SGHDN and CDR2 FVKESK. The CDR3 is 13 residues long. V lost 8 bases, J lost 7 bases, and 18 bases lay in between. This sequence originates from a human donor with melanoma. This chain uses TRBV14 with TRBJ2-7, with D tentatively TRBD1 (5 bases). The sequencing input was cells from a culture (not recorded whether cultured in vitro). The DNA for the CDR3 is TGTGCCAGCCGCGGTGGGGCTCCGGGTGAGCAGTACTTC. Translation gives CASRGGAPGEQYF.